Here is one T cell receptor beta chain with its context. Its antigen remains unidentified. Within one base of it there is no much larger clone, and no base qualities were kept. This record comes from a study of blood T cell repertoires in COVID-19 (TCRdb year 2020). The study in broad terms: Samples from collaborators originated in the United States, Italy and Spain and spanned both the acute and convalescent phases of COVID-19. The dataset comprised deeply sampled blood TCRbeta repertoires from subjects exposed to, actively infected with, or recovered from COVID-19. The material from the prospective study consisted of cDNA or gDNA derived from T cells, B-cell-depleted T cells, or PBMCs. Where available, HLA class I and class II types were obtained from metadata supplied by the sample provider rather than from assay-based typing. The samples were drawn from two sources: the first 160 participants of the ongoing ImmuneRACE study, and fewer than 1,500 subjects contributed by 6 global collaborators. The repertoires were released in a freely available public database meant as a resource for research on the immune response to SARS-CoV-2. A de-identified subject ID, COVID-19 status, age in years and sex were almost always included in the sample metadata.

The immunoSEQ Assay, a bias-controlled multiplex PCR, was used to amplify TCRbeta CDR3 regions from genomic DNA. On the study's bioinformatics: The number of nucleated cells in each sample was estimated from the amplification of reference gene primers within the assay. To quantify the absolute abundance of each unique TCRbeta CDR3 rearrangement, sequence reads were collapsed and filtered. For each sample, productive Simpson clonality was calculated by taking the square root of Simpson's diversity index across productive rearrangements. What TCRdb holds here is the immuneACCESS table cut down to in-frame rearrangements. Part of the clones is not present; checked against another copy, under half of the missing clones reflect an unresolved V gene, and the others are unexplained. The DNA was the basis for D and trimming; V, J and clone size are from that table. The sample table holds more than 90,000 clones, of which around 87% were seen once. The ten largest clones represent around 10% of the sample.

The collaborating institutions used their own protocols to collect whole blood in K2EDTA tubes. For TCRbeta analysis, collaborator samples were shipped as frozen whole blood, as isolated PBMCs, or as DNA extracted from either sample type. The study at large found these results: How much clinical and demographic metadata was included differed by source and by participant, and the metadata was provided uncurated.

V is cut by 4 bases and J by 1 base, and the space between the germline ends is 4 bases. The germline V gene gives CDR1 as MGHDK and CDR2 as SYGVNS. The CDR3 measures 12 amino acids from cysteine to phenylalanine. Just the 36-base CDR3 DNA is kept, in frame starting at base 1. The chain links TRBV25-1 with TRBJ1-2, with the D segment identity uncertain. The material sequenced was peripheral blood. This clonotype was sampled from a woman aged 25 to 45 with acute or convalescent COVID-19. CDR3 loop: CASSANNYGYTF. At the DNA level, the sequence is TGTGCCAGCAGTGCCAATAACTATGGCTACACCTTC.